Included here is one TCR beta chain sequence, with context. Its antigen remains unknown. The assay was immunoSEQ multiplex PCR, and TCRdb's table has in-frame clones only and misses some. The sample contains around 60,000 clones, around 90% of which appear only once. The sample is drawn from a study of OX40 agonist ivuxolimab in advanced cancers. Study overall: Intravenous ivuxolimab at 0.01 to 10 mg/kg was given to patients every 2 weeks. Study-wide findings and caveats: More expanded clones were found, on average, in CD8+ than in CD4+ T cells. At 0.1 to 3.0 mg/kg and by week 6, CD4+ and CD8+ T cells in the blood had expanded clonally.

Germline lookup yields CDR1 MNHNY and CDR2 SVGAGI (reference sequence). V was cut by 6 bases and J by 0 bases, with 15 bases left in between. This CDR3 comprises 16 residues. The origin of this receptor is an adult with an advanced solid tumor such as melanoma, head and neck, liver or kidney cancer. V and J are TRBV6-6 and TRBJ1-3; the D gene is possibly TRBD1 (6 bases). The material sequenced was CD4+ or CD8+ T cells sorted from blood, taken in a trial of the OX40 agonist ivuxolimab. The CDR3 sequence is CASSDRNRDSGNTIYF. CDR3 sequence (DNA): TGTGCCAGCAGCGACAGGAACAGGGACTCTGGAAACACCATATATTTT.